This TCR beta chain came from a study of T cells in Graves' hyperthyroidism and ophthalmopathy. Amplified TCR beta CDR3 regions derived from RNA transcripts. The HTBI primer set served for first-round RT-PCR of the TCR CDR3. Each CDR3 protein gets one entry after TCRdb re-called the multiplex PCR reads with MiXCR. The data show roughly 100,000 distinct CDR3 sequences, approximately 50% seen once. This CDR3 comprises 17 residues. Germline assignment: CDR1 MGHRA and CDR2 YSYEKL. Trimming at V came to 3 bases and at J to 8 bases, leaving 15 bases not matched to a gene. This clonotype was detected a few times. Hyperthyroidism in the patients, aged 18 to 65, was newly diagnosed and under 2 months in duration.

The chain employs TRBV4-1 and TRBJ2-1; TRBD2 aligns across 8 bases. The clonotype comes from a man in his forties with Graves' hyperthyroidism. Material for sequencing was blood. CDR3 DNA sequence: TGCGCCAGCAGCCACTCTCCCGCTACGGGGGGGTTCGATGAGCAGTTCTTC. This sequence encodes CASSHSPATGGFDEQFF.